Listed here are 13 T cell receptor beta chains from one sample, sequenced in a study of T cells after posttransplantation cyclophosphamide. Busulfan-fludarabine conditioning, marrow transplant, and cyclophosphamide on days +3 and +4 were administered. Using immunoSEQ multiplex PCR, the repertoire was profiled, and TCRdb retains in-frame clones only, with some absent. This table holds some 10,000 clones, just under 85% found once. The sequencing here drew on PBMCs, taken about 62 months after allogeneic stem cell transplant with posttransplant cyclophosphamide. All receptors derive from a female patient aged 50-65 years who received an allogeneic stem cell transplant from a related donor, was CMV-positive, and had no GVHD. Some T cells may be transferred from the graft donor.

V is TRBV5-8 and J is TRBJ1-1; 7 positions agree with TRBD1. The CDR3 has 17 amino acids. Per the germline V gene, CDR1 is SGHTS and CDR2 is YDEGEE. V trimming: 2 bases; J trimming: 6 bases; junction bases outside the gene matches: 16. Here the CDR3 DNA reads TGTGCCAGCAGCTTCCGAGGGTCCCCCTGGGGGACAGCTGAAGCTTTCTTT. This encodes CASSFRGSPWGTAEAFF.

This rearrangement joins TRBV13 to TRBJ2-3; D is possibly TRBD2 (6 bases). Trimming left V 5 bases short and J 0 bases short, with 18 bases between. Looked up from germline, CDR1 is PRHDT and CDR2 is FYEKMQ (reference sequence). There are 17 residues in the CDR3. Here the CDR3 reads CASSPTNSGSSTDTQYF. Written as DNA, the CDR3 is TGTGCCAGCAGCCCGACCAATAGCGGATCTAGCACAGATACGCAGTATTTT. Drawing the rest from reference TRBV13 and TRBJ2-3, the complete variable domain is AAGVIQSPRHLIKEKRETATLKCYPIPRHDTVYWYQQGPGQDPQFLISFYEKMQSDKGSIPDRFSAQQFSDYHSELNMSSLELGDSALYFCASSPTNSGSSTDTQYFGPGTRLTVL.

This sequence joins TRBV28 and TRBJ2-4, with TRBD2 matching 11 bases. CDR3 length: 17 residues. J lost 0 bases, V lost 7 bases, and 8 bases had no gene match. Per germline, CDR1 MDHEN and CDR2 SYDVKM. The CDR3 DNA follows: TGTGCCAGCACCTCTGGGCTAGCGGGGGGAGCCAAAAACATTCAGTACTTC. The encoded protein is CASTSGLAGGAKNIQYF.

This clone was recorded once. The junction departs from the called germline gene at one end, perhaps through a read error. The rearrangement links TRBV29-1 to TRBJ2-3; 7 bases fit TRBD2. Germline loops: CDR1 SQVTM, CDR2 ANQGSEA. The CDR3 sequence is 13 residues long. The CDR3: CSLEGLAADTQYF. CDR3 bases: TGCAGCCTTGAAGGGCTAGCGGCAGATACGCAGTATTTT.

The chain employs TRBV6-5 and TRBJ2-3; D perhaps matches TRBD1 (5 bases). Between the trimmed V and J ends, which lost 6 bases and 0 bases, there was a span of 10 bases. This CDR3 is 14 amino acids long. The germline gives CDR1 MNHEY, CDR2 SVGAGI. The CDR3 DNA reads TGTGCCAGCAGGCCCAGGGCTAGCACAGATACGCAGTATTTT. Translating gives CASRPRASTDTQYF.

The chain carries TRBV5-1 and TRBJ2-7; maybe TRBD2 (5 bases). Germline V gene lookup returns CDR1 SGHRS and CDR2 YFSETQ. The CDR3 sequence is 12 residues long. The ends were cut back, 1 base at V and 4 bases at J, with 6 bases in the middle. As DNA, the CDR3 is TGCGCCAGCAGCTTGTCGGGGTACGAGCAGTACTTC. Amino acid sequence: CASSLSGYEQYF. The variable domain in full, with the rest retrieved from reference TRBV5-1 and TRBJ2-7, is KAGVTQTPRYLIKTRGQQVTLSCSPISGHRSVSWYQQTPGQGLQFLFEYFSETQRNKGNFPGRFSGRQFSNSRSEMNVSTLELGDSALYLCASSLSGYEQYFGPGTRLTVT.

The J gene is TRBJ2-7, the V gene TRBV2, with TRBD1 as a possible D gene (5 bases). Per germline, CDR1 SNHLY and CDR2 FYNNEI. This CDR3 comprises 12 residues. The V and J ends lost 6 bases and 6 bases respectively, with 12 bases between them. CDR3 residues: CASRRDSGEQYF. For the CDR3, the DNA is TGTGCCAGCAGGAGAGACAGTGGCGAGCAGTACTTC.

This chain links TRBV9 with TRBJ1-5; D might be TRBD1 (5 bases). This CDR3 contains 12 residues. V was pared by 0 bases and J by 10 bases, with 8 bases between. CDR1 is SGDLS and CDR2 is YYNGEE in the germline V gene. CDR3 nucleotides: TGTGCCAGCAGCGTAGGTAGGGGACCCCAGCATTTT. Translated, it gives CASSVGRGPQHF.

The chain combines TRBV19 with TRBJ1-1; TRBD1 matches 10 bases. V shed 2 bases, J shed 3 bases, and the junction held 6 bases outside the gene matches. This CDR3 is built from 16 residues. Germline V gene lookup returns CDR1 LNHDA and CDR2 SQIVND (reference sequence). The CDR3 nucleotides read TGTGCCAGTAGTATACGACAGGGGGCGCTGGACACTGAAGCTTTCTTT. Protein: CASSIRQGALDTEAFF. The full variable domain, completed using reference TRBV19 and TRBJ1-1, is DGGITQSPKYLFRKEGQNVTLSCEQNLNHDAMYWYRQDPGQGLRLIYYSQIVNDFQKGDIAEGYSVSREKKESFPLTVTSAQKNPTAFYLCASSIRQGALDTEAFFGQGTRLTVV.

This chain links TRBV29-1 with TRBJ2-3; TRBD2 agrees at 11 bases. The CDR3 length is 15 residues. Germline V CDR1 and CDR2: SQVTM, ANQGSEA. The trim removed 4 bases at V and 4 bases at J, leaving 7 bases unmatched. CDR3 sequence (DNA): TGCAGCGTTGGGGGTACTAGCGGGAGATCAGATACGCAGTATTTT. It encodes CSVGGTSGRSDTQYF.

This clone was detected only a few times. The chain carries TRBV19 and TRBJ1-2; D gene uncertain. Trimming shortened V by 5 bases and J by 8 bases, and 18 bases separated the two germline ends. The CDR3 is 14 residues long. Germline CDR1 is LNHDA and CDR2 is SQIVND (reference sequence). The CDR3 loop reads CASSQLRGAEGYTF. The CDR3 DNA reads TGTGCCAGTAGTCAACTTCGGGGAGCGGAGGGCTACACCTTC.

The V and J genes are TRBV2 and TRBJ2-1; 9 bases line up with TRBD2. There are 18 residues in the CDR3. Germline assignment: CDR1 SNHLY and CDR2 FYNNEI. J lost 9 bases, V lost 2 bases, and 17 bases had no gene match. Written as DNA, the CDR3 is TGTGCCAGCAGTGAACGATTCCCGGGAGAGCGGGAGGCTTGTGAGCAGTTCTTC. Translating it yields CASSERFPGEREACEQFF.

J is TRBJ1-5 and V is TRBV30; D unresolved. Germline V gene sequence: CDR1 GTSNPN, CDR2 SVGIG (reference sequence). Trimming removed 2 bases from V and 4 bases from J, with 9 bases in between. This CDR3 is built from 13 residues. This CDR3 reads CAWSLRGNQPQHF. The DNA of the CDR3 is TGTGCCTGGAGTCTCAGAGGAAATCAGCCCCAGCATTTT. Supplemented by reference TRBV30 and TRBJ1-5, the full variable domain reads SQTIHQWPATLVQPVGSPLSLECTVEGTSNPNLYWYRQAAGRGLQLLFYSVGIGQISSEVPQNLSASRPQDRQFILSSKKLLLSDSGFYLCAWSLRGNQPQHFGDGTRLSIL.